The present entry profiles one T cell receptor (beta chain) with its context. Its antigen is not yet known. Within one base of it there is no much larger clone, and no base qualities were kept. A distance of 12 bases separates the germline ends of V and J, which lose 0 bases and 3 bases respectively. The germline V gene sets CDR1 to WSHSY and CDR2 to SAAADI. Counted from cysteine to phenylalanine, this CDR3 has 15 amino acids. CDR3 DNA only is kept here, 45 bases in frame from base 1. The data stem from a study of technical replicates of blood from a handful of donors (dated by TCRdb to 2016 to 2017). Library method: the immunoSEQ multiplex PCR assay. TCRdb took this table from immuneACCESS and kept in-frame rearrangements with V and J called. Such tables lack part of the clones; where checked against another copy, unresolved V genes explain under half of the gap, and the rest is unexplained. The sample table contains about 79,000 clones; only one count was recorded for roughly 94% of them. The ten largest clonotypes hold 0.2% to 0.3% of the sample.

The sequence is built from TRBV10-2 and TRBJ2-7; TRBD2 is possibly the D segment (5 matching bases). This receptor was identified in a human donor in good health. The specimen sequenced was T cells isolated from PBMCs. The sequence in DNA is TGCGCCAGCAGTGAGTCGGTACTAGTGGGCTACGAGCAGTACTTC. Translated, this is CASSESVLVGYEQYF.